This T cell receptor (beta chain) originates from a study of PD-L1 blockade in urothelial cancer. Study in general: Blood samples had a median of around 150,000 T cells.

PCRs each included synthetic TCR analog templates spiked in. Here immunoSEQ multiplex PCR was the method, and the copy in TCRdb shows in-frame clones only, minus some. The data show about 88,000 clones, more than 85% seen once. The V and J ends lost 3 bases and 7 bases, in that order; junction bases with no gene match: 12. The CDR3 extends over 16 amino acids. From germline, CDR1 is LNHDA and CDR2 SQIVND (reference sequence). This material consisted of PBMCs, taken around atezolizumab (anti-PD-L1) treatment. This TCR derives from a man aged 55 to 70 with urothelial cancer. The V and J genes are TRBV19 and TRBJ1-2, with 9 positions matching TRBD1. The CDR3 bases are TGTGCCAGTAGTATTCACTCGGACAGGGGAGAGGCTGGCTACACCTTC. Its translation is CASSIHSDRGEAGYTF.